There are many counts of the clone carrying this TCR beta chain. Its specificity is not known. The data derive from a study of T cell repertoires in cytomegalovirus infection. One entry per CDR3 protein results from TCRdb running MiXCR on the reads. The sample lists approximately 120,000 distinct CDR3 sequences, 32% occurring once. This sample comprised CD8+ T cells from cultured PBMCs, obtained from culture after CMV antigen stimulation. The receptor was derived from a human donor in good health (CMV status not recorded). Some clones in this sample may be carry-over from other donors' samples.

The CDR3 DNA reads TGTGCCAGCAGCGGCGTCGGCAGGGGGGTCAATGAGCAGTTCTTC. Translating it yields CASSGVGRGVNEQFF. V is TRBV7-9 and J is TRBJ2-1; tentative D call: TRBD1 (7 bases). The germline CDR1 and CDR2 sequences are SEHNR and FQNEAQ (reference sequence). The CDR3 length is 15 residues. Between the trimmed V and J ends, which lost 5 bases and 6 bases, there was a span of 17 bases.